A selection of T cell receptor beta chains follows, all from one sample in a study of T-cell reconstitution after alpha-beta-depleted transplantation in children. TCRdb re-called the PCR reads through MiXCR, storing one row per CDR3 protein. The sample carries roughly 120,000 distinct CDR3 sequences, around 10% recorded once. Sequenced material: PBMCs from the stem cell graft donor, taken from the stem cell graft. The receptors derive from a human donor who donated a stem cell graft to a child with acute lymphoblastic leukemia. Each CDR3 is given with its conserved first and last residue. Each record gives: D gene, clone size, J gene, V gene, CDR3 protein, CDR3 DNA. The D gene is left open where the match is weak. Only part of the rows carry a size: once, few, many, or a class if the clone is expanded.

- | many | TRBJ2-5 | TRBV7-2 | CASSLDFTPQETQYF | TGTGCCAGCAGCTTAGATTTTACACCACAAGAGACCCAGTACTTC
- | many | TRBJ1-5 | TRBV4-1 | CASSLQGHSNQPQHF | TGCGCCAGCAGCCTACAGGGACATAGCAATCAGCCCCAGCATTTT
- | - | TRBJ1-4 | TRBV11-2 | CASSPMDGNEKLFF | TGTGCCAGCAGCCCAATGGACGGAAATGAAAAACTGTTTTTT
- | many | TRBJ2-3 | TRBV9 | CASSPLGGSDTQYF | TGTGCCAGCAGCCCATTAGGGGGATCAGATACGCAGTATTTT
TRBD1 | many | TRBJ2-7 | TRBV9 | CASSGDTGQGFYEQYF | TGTGCCAGCAGCGGAGACACGGGACAGGGGTTCTACGAGCAGTACTTC
- | many | TRBJ2-7 | TRBV29-1 | CSVEGFSSNEQYF | TGCAGCGTTGAGGGGTTTTCCTCAAACGAGCAGTACTTC
- | many | TRBJ2-3 | TRBV4-3 | CASSHGGYTDTQYF | TGCGCCAGCAGCCACGGGGGTTACACAGATACGCAGTATTTT
- | many | TRBJ1-6 | TRBV20-1 | CSARLGRVGSPLHF | TGCAGTGCTAGACTAGGCAGGGTAGGGTCACCCCTCCACTTT
TRBD2 | many | TRBJ2-5 | TRBV27 | CASSGAGYQETQYF | TGTGCCTCCTCAGGAGCGGGGTACCAAGAGACCCAGTACTTC
- | many | TRBJ2-7 | TRBV20-1 | CSARVLQGGFYEQYF | TGCAGTGCTAGAGTTCTACAAGGGGGTTTCTACGAGCAGTACTTC
TRBD2 | few | TRBJ2-1 | TRBV11-2 | CASHGLARYNEQFF | TGTGCCAGCCACGGACTAGCGAGGTACAATGAGCAGTTCTTC
- | few | TRBJ2-1 | TRBV19 | CASSAGGYNEQFF | TGTGCCAGTAGTGCCGGGGGCTACAATGAGCAGTTCTTC
- | many | TRBJ2-3 | TRBV29-1 | CSVGRDRSDTQYF | TGCAGCGTTGGGCGGGACAGATCAGATACGCAGTATTTT
- | many | TRBJ1-2 | TRBV5-1 | CASSAGDSSYGYTF | TGCGCCAGCAGCGCAGGGGATTCTAGCTATGGCTACACCTTC
- | many | TRBJ1-1 | TRBV19 | CASTLQTTTNTEAFF | TGTGCCAGTACCCTACAGACAACCACGAACACTGAAGCTTTCTTT
- | many | TRBJ1-1 | TRBV7-6 | CASSLGWAVDEAFF | TGTGCCAGCAGCTTAGGGTGGGCAGTTGATGAAGCTTTCTTT
TRBD2 | many | TRBJ2-3 | TRBV19 | CASRLTGGGLAGATDTQYF | TGTGCCAGTAGACTTACAGGGGGCGGACTAGCGGGAGCGACAGATACGCAGTATTTT
- | few | TRBJ2-5 | TRBV7-8 | CASSPIDLKETQYF | TGTGCCAGCAGCCCCATAGACTTGAAAGAGACCCAGTACTTC
- | - | TRBJ2-1 | TRBV7-9 | CASSLRGELTYNEQFF | TGTGCCAGCAGCTTGAGGGGGGAACTCACCTACAATGAGCAGTTCTTC
TRBD1 | many | TRBJ1-2 | TRBV19 | CASSDRGRNYGYTF | TGTGCCAGTAGCGACAGGGGGAGGAACTATGGCTACACCTTC
TRBD1 | many | TRBJ1-1 | TRBV5-1 | CASADRGHADTEAFF | TGCGCCAGCGCGGACAGGGGACATGCGGACACTGAAGCTTTCTTT
TRBD1 | many | TRBJ2-7 | TRBV7-2 | CASSSMDRVWDEQYF | TGTGCCAGCAGCTCCATGGACAGGGTCTGGGACGAGCAGTACTTC
TRBD2 | once | TRBJ2-1 | TRBV5-4 | CASSPVAGLVNHEQFF | TGTGCCAGCAGCCCTGTAGCGGGACTAGTTAACCATGAGCAGTTCTTC
TRBD1 | many | TRBJ2-1 | TRBV11-2 | CASSSGTASYNEQFF | TGTGCCAGCAGTTCCGGGACAGCCTCCTACAATGAGCAGTTCTTC
TRBD1 | many | TRBJ2-7 | TRBV5-6 | CASSLDRGLGEQYF | TGTGCCAGCAGCTTGGACAGGGGTTTAGGGGAGCAGTACTTC